This T cell receptor beta chain was identified during a study of blood T cell repertoires in COVID-19. As for the study in general: Researchers got acute and convalescent COVID-19 samples from the United States, Italy and Spain.

Per the original data handling: Estimated nucleated cell counts came from reference gene primer amplification. TCRdb keeps only in-frame clones here, not all; method: immunoSEQ multiplex PCR. V and J calls plus clone size are reproduced from that table; the DNA served to infer D and trimming. The table has 150,000 to 200,000 clones, around four fifths seen once. CDR3 size: 16 residues. The germline CDR1 and CDR2 sequences are MDHEN and SYDVKM. Trimming cost V 8 bases and J 0 bases, with 17 bases left between them. The clonotype comes from a woman aged 65 to 85 with COVID-19, enrolled during active disease. The sequenced sample consisted of peripheral blood. This chain links TRBV28 with TRBJ2-4; possibly TRBD1 for D (7 bases). The DNA for the CDR3 is TGTGCCAGCCAGCGGATCAGGGGGGTAGCCAAAAACATTCAGTACTTC. Translation gives CASQRIRGVAKNIQYF.